The source of this TCR beta chain is a study of CD8+ T cells in alopecia areata. Looking at the study overall: Donors of skin were C3H/HeJ mice aged about 6-13 months with spontaneous alopecia, and recipients were approximately 6-11-week-old female C3H/HeJ mice. Study findings and constraints: With patients, TCR sharing proved less clear than in mice, a difference possibly related to HLA. Scalp samples also yield sequences of resident alphabeta T cells from normal skin. Lesional scalp displayed greater clonality than normal scalp, most notably in alopecia totalis/universalis.

V lost 5 bases to trimming and J lost 3 bases, with 10 bases between them. The germline V gene encodes CDR1 NNHDY and CDR2 SYVADS. The CDR3 is 13 residues long. This clone was observed a handful of times. What it binds is unknown. Gene names and germline refer to mouse. Read sequence stops 4 residues before the CDR3 end, and the germline J gene provides the missing end. Sequencing used cDNA as its template, made by extracting RNA and reverse transcribing it. The assay was immunoSEQ multiplex PCR, and TCRdb's table has in-frame clones only and misses some. In total the sample includes about 120,000 clones, none of them seen once.

The receptor comes from a C3H/HeJ mouse with alopecia areata. Strain haplotype at MHC: H2-k. Sequenced input: lesional skin. The rearrangement links TRBV13-3 to TRBJ2-5, with D tentatively TRBD1 (5 bases). This CDR3 reads CASRDSVQDTQYF. Incomplete CDR3 DNA: TGTGCCAGCAGAGACAGCGTACAAGAC.